Sequencing of this T cell receptor beta chain was carried out in a study of cytomegalovirus exposure and HLA in healthy donors. V was clipped by 3 bases and J by 8 bases; unmatched bases: 12. There are 17 residues in the CDR3. CDR1 is SGHDT, CDR2 YYEEEE, per germline. Study findings and constraints: Usually a TCR sequence was rare, but some public TCRs were found in many donors.

For this clone: Its target is unknown.

Assay used: immunoSEQ multiplex PCR; TCRdb lists only in-frame clones, some missing. This sample has 150,000 to 160,000 clones, with 86% found just once. The source material was PBMCs. This chain joins TRBV5-6 and TRBJ1-5; TRBD1 matches 12 bases. This receptor was identified in a man younger than 35 in good health and CMV-seropositive. This CDR3 is CASSSTGTGGGGKPQHF. CDR3 in DNA: TGTGCCAGCAGCTCCACCGGGACAGGGGGCGGGGGAAAGCCCCAGCATTTT.